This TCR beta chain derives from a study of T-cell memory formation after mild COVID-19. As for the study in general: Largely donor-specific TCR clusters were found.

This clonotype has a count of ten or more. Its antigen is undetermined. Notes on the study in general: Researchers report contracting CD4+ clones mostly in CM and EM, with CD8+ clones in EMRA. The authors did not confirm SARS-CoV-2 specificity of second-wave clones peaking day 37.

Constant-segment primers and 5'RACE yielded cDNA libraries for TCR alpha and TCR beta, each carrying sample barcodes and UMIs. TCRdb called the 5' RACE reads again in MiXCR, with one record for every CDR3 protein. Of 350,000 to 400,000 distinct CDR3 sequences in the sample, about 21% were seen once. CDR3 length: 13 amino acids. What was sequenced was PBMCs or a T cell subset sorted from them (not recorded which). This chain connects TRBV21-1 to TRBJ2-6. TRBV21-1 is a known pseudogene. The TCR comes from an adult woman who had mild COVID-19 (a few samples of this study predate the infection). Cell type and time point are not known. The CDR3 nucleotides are TGTGCCAGCCCCATAACTGGGGCCAACGTCCTGACTTTC. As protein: CASPITGANVLTF.